This entry lists 17 T cell receptor beta chains sequenced from one sample in a study of OX40 agonist ivuxolimab in advanced cancers. The assay was immunoSEQ multiplex PCR, and TCRdb's table has in-frame clones only and misses some. The table lists about 62,000 clones, 79% of them singletons. The sequencing here drew on CD4+ or CD8+ T cells sorted from blood, taken in a trial of the OX40 agonist ivuxolimab. The receptor set was obtained from an adult with an advanced solid tumor such as melanoma, head and neck, liver or kidney cancer.

The gene calls are TRBV29-1 and TRBJ1-4, with D uncertain. The V end was cut by 5 bases, the J end by 0 bases, with 10 bases between. The length of the CDR3 is 14 residues. Germline V gene lookup returns CDR1 SQVTM and CDR2 ANQGSEA. The CDR3 loop reads CSVYWGATNEKLFF. CDR3 bases: TGCAGCGTTTACTGGGGTGCAACTAATGAAAAACTGTTTTTT.

The chain couples TRBV25-1 to TRBJ2-3; 9 bases fit TRBD1. Per the germline V gene, CDR1 is MGHDK and CDR2 is SYGVNS. J lost 5 bases, V lost 3 bases, and 3 bases had no gene match. CDR3 length equals 14 residues. The CDR3 sequence: CASSDGTGRDTQYF. The CDR3 region has the DNA TGTGCCAGCAGTGATGGGACAGGGCGAGATACGCAGTATTTT. The full variable domain, rest sourced from reference TRBV25-1 and TRBJ2-3, is EADIYQTPRYLVIGTGKKITLECSQTMGHDKMYWYQQDPGMELHLIHYSYGVNSTEKGDLSSESTVSRIRTEHFPLTLESARPSHTSQYLCASSDGTGRDTQYFGPGTRLTVL.

With respect to this clone: The sample contains more than one DNA sequence encoding this CDR3. CDR3 amino acids: CASSLAYNEQFF. DNA for the CDR3: TGTGCCAGCAGCTTAGCCTACAATGAGCAGTTCTTC. The J gene is TRBJ2-1, the V gene TRBV7-2; D is uncertain. Trimming removed 0 bases from V and 3 bases from J, with 0 bases in between. The CDR3 is 12 amino acids. CDR1 and CDR2 from the germline V gene are SGHTA and FQGNSA.

The chain uses TRBV19 and TRBJ2-1, with TRBD2 matching 7 bases. The CDR3 is 15 residues long. Germline-derived CDR1 and CDR2 are LNHDA and SQIVND (reference sequence). V trimming: 4 bases; J trimming: 7 bases; junction bases outside the gene matches: 10. The CDR3 nucleotides are TGTGCCAGTAGTACCTTAGGCGGGGGATGGAATGAGCAGTTCTTC. Its protein is CASSTLGGGWNEQFF.

The chain joins TRBV5-5 to TRBJ2-7; 11 bases fit TRBD2. Germline assignment: CDR1 SGHKS and CDR2 YYEKEE (reference sequence). Germline trimming cut 4 bases from V and 2 bases from J; bases unmatched to any gene: 14. The CDR3 consists of 18 residues. CDR3 sequence (DNA): TGTGCCAGCAGCCAAGTCTTCCTAGCGGGAGGCCTGACCTACGAGCAGTACTTC. This sequence encodes CASSQVFLAGGLTYEQYF. Looking up the rest from reference TRBV5-5 and TRBJ2-7 gives the full variable domain: DAGVTQSPTHLIKTRGQQVTLRCSPISGHKSVSWYQQVLGQGPQFIFQYYEKEERGRGNFPDRFSARQFPNYSSELNVNALLLGDSALYLCASSQVFLAGGLTYEQYFGPGTRLTVT.

This rearrangement joins TRBV7-9 to TRBJ1-3, with D hard to call. V was clipped by 5 bases and J by 0 bases, with 14 bases between them. Per germline, CDR1 SEHNR and CDR2 FQNEAQ (reference sequence). This CDR3 spans 16 amino acids. CDR3 loop: CASSTGGGLSGNTIYF. The CDR3 DNA reads TGTGCCAGCAGCACCGGTGGAGGACTCTCTGGAAACACCATATATTTT.

This rearrangement joins TRBV7-2 to TRBJ2-3; a possible D gene is TRBD2 (6 bases). The germline V gene has CDR1 SGHTA and CDR2 FQGNSA. This CDR3 has 10 amino acids. The CDR3 DNA is TGTGGCTGGGGGGCAGATACGCAGTATTTT. It codes for CGWGADTQYF.

This sequence joins TRBV4-3 and TRBJ2-1; D is perhaps TRBD2 (5 bases). CDR3 size: 17 residues. V was pared by 0 bases and J by 1 base, with 13 bases between. In germline, CDR1 is LGHNA, CDR2 YSLEER. CDR3 region: CASSQDRGRRSYNEQFF. The CDR3 DNA sequence: TGCGCCAGCAGCCAAGATCGAGGGCGAAGATCCTACAATGAGCAGTTCTTC.

Concerning this clone: The junction departs from the called germline gene at one end, perhaps through a read error. The V gene is TRBV18, the J gene TRBJ1-4; no clear D gene. Germline CDR1 reads KGHSH; CDR2 reads LQKENI. This CDR3 is built from 9 residues. Written as DNA, the CDR3 is TGTGCCAGCTCACTACGTTCTCAATTT. Protein sequence: CASSLRSQF.

The gene calls are TRBV27 and TRBJ1-5, with D unclear. This CDR3 is 14 amino acids long. CDR1 is MNHEY, CDR2 SMNVEV, per germline (reference sequence). V was trimmed by 5 bases and J by 3 bases, leaving 11 bases between them. CDR3 coding DNA: TGTGCCAGCAGTATGGGCAGTCTCAATCAGCCCCAGCATTTT. Amino acids: CASSMGSLNQPQHF.

J is TRBJ1-1 and V is TRBV29-1, with D unresolved. Germline loops: CDR1 SQVTM, CDR2 ANQGSEA. V dropped 0 bases and J dropped 4 bases, with 12 bases sitting between them. CDR3 size: 14 residues. CDR3 nucleotides: TGCAGCGTTGAAGATTATTCGGTCGGCACTGAAGCTTTCTTT. The encoded protein is CSVEDYSVGTEAFF.

V and J are TRBV2 and TRBJ2-3; TRBD2 agrees at 7 bases. Germline V gives CDR1 SNHLY, CDR2 FYNNEI. Trimming took 1 base from V and 3 from J; bases not matched to a gene: 7. CDR3 length: 16 residues. CDR3 residues: CASSEDSGLRTDTQYF. The CDR3 DNA sequence: TGTGCCAGCAGTGAAGATTCGGGACTAAGGACAGATACGCAGTATTTT.

The CDR3 coding sequence is TGCGCCCCCTCCCGAGGGGGAGGATGTCAGCCCCAGCATTTT. Translation gives CAPSRGGGCQPQHF. The V gene is TRBV10-1, the J gene TRBJ1-5, with D perhaps TRBD1 (6 bases). Germline values: CDR1 WNHNN, CDR2 SYGVQD (reference sequence). The CDR3 is made up of 14 amino acids. Trimming pared 11 bases from V and 6 bases from J, leaving 20 bases between.

The CDR3: CASSLLPTSYEQYF. The CDR3 DNA is TGTGCCAGCAGCCTCCTACCTACCTCCTACGAGCAGTACTTC. The chain employs TRBV9 and TRBJ2-7, with unresolved D. The germline gives CDR1 SGDLS, CDR2 YYNGEE. V was cut by 4 bases and J by 0 bases, with 11 bases left in between. The CDR3 loop spans 14 amino acids.

V usage is TRBV4-2 and J usage is TRBJ2-1; D not resolved. In germline, CDR1 is LGHNA, CDR2 YNFKEQ. Trimming pared 4 bases from V and 6 bases from J, leaving 7 bases between. The length of the CDR3 is 12 residues. DNA for the CDR3: TGTGCCAGCAGCCGGGGTAGCAATGAGCAGTTCTTC. It encodes CASSRGSNEQFF.

This chain joins TRBV6-1 and TRBJ2-7; maybe TRBD2 (6 bases). CDR3 length equals 17 residues. V was clipped by 0 bases and J by 0 bases, with 15 bases between them. Germline V gene data show CDR1 as MNHNS and CDR2 as SASEGT. Here the CDR3 DNA reads TGTGCCAGCAGTGAAGCGCTTCTTCGGGGGATCTCCTACGAGCAGTACTTC. Its translation is CASSEALLRGISYEQYF.

This clone appeared a single time. The gene calls are TRBV7-9 and TRBJ2-7; possibly TRBD1 for D (5 bases). Germline V gene sequence: CDR1 SEHNR, CDR2 FQNEAQ (reference sequence). V was shortened by 0 bases and J by 9 bases, with 15 bases between the two germline ends. CDR3 length: 14 amino acids. CDR3 in DNA: TGTGCCAGCAGCTTAGCGTGGACAAACGGTGCGCAGTACTTC. This gives the protein CASSLAWTNGAQYF.